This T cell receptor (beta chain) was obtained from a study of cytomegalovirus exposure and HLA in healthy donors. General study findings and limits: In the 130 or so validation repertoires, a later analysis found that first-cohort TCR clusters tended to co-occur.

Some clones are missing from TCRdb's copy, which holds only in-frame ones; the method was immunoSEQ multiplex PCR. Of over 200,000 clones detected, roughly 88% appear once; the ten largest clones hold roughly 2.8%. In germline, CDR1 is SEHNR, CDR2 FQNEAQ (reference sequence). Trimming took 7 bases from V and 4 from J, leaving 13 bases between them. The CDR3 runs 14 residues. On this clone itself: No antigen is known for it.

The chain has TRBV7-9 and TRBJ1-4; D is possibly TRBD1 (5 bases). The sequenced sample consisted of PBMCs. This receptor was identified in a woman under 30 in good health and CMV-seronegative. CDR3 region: CASTGGTDNEKLFF. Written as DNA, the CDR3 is TGTGCCAGCACTGGAGGGACCGATAATGAAAAACTGTTTTTT.